This T cell receptor beta chain was retrieved from a study of post-analysis software for immune sequencing data. Overall study context: Progressive-relapsing, secondary progressive and relapsing-remitting multiple sclerosis were among the disease courses included. Regarding the study as a whole: Samples made in the same batch grouped tightly together by F measure. Relative to controls, patients had about 5 TRBV segments at higher frequency, with TRBV5-6, TRBV5-1 and TRBV20-1 among these. Significantly lower normalized Chao1 diversity was found in patients with multiple sclerosis relative to controls.

Prepared libraries of TCR beta cDNA carried unique molecular identifiers. T cells numbering roughly 1 to 10 million yielded a few hundred thousand cDNA molecules. TCRdb ran MiXCR on the PCR reads and lists one entry per CDR3 protein. The repertoire holds 350,000 to 500,000 distinct CDR3 sequences, with about 39% as singletons. Germline V gene lookup returns CDR1 DFQATT and CDR2 SNEGSKA (reference sequence). Trimming removed 0 bases at V and 4 bases at J, with 12 bases between. The CDR3 is 14 residues long. This clonotype has only a few counts. As yet, its antigen is unknown. This clonotype was obtained from a girl aged 2 to 9 with multiple sclerosis. The gene calls are TRBV20-1 and TRBJ2-5, with unresolved D. Sequenced sample: blood. Here the CDR3 DNA reads TGCAGTGCTAGAGATTACAACGTGGGAGAGACCCAGTACTTC. Protein: CSARDYNVGETQYF.